The present entry profiles one TCR beta chain with its context. This specimen comes from a study of tumor and adjacent non-tumor tissue in lung cancer. As for the study in general: Histology: 12 adenocarcinoma, 2 squamous cell carcinoma, 1 small cell lung cancer.

The germline CDR1 and CDR2 sequences are MDHEN and SYDVKM. The CDR3 length is 13 residues. Trimming pared 6 bases from V and 2 bases from J, leaving 10 bases between. TCRbeta libraries were built with three rounds of nested PCR, modified from ARM-PCR. TCRdb itself ran the multiplex PCR reads through MiXCR, one entry per CDR3 protein. In the table there are about 200,000 distinct CDR3 sequences, less than 80% of which are singletons. No cell sorting was done before RNA was extracted from the tissue. The V and J genes are TRBV28 and TRBJ1-2; D not resolved. The sequence was obtained from a man in his sixties with non-small cell lung cancer. Sequencing was carried out using lung tumor tissue. The CDR3 nucleotides read TGTGCCAGCAGACCGGACGGAAACTATGGCTACACCTTC. Translated: CASRPDGNYGYTF.